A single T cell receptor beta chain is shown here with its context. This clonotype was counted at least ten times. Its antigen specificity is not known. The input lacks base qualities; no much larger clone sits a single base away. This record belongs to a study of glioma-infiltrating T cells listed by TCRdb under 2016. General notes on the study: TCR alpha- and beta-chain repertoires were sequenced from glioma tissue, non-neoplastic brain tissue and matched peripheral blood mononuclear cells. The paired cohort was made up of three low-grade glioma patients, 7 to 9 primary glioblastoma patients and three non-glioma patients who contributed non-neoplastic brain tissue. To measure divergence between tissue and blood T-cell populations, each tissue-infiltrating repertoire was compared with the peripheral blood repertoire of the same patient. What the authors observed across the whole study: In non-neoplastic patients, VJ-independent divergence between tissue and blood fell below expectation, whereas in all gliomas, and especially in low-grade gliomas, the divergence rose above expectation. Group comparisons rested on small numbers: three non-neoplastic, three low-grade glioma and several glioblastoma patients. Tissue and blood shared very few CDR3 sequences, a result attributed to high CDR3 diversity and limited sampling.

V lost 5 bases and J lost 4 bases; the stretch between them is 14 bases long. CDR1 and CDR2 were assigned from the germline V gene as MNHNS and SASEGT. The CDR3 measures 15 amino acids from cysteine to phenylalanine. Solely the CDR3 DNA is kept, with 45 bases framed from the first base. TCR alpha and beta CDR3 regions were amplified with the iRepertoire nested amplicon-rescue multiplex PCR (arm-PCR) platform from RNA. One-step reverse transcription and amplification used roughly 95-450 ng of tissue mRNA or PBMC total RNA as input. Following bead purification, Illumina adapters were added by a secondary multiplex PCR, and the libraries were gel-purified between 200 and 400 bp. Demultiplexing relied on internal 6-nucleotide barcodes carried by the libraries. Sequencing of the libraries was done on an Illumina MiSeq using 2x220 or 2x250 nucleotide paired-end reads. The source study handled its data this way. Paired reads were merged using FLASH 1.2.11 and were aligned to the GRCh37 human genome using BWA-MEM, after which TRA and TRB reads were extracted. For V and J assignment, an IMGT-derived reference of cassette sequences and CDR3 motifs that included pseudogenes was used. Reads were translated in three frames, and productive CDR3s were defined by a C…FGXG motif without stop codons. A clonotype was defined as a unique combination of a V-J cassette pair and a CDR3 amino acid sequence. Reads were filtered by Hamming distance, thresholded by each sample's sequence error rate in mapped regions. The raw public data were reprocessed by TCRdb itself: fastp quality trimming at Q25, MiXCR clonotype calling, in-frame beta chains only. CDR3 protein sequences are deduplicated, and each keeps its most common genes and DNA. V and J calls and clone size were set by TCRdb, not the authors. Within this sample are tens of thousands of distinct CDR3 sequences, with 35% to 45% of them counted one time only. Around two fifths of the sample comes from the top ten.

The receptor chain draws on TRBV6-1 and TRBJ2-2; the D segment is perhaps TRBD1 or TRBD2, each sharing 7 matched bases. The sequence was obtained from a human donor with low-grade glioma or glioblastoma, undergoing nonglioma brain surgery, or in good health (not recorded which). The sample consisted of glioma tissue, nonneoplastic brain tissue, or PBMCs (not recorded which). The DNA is TGTGCCAGCAGTCTACAGGGGAGGGGCACCGGGGAGCTGTTTTTT. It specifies CASSLQGRGTGELFF.